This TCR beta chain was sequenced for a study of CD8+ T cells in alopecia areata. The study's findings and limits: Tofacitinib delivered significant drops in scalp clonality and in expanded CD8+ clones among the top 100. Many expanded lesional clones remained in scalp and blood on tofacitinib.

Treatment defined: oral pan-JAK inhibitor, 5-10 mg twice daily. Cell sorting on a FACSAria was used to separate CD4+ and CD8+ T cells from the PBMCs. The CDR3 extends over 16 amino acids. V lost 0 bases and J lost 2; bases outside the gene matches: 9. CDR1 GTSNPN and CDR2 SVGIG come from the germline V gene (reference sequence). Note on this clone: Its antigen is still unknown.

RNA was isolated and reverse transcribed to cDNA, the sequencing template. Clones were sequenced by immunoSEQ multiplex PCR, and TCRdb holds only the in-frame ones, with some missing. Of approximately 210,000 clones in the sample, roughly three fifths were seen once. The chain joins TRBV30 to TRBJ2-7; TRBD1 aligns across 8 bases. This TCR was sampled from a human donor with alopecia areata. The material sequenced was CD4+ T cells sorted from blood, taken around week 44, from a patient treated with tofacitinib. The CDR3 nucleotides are TGTGCCTGGAGTGTACTCAGGGGGCGTCGGGCCTACGAGCAGTACTTC. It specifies CAWSVLRGRRAYEQYF.